The rows below give T cell receptor beta chains drawn from one sample of a study of T cells in Graves' hyperthyroidism and ophthalmopathy. TCRdb fed the multiplex PCR reads into MiXCR, producing one record per CDR3 protein. The sample shows about 330,000 distinct CDR3 sequences, approximately 15% of them seen only once. Material: blood. The source is a woman aged 40 to 50 with Graves' ophthalmopathy. Both conserved end residues are part of each CDR3. A D gene is named only where the DNA matches it firmly. Part of the rows lack a size; the others show once, few, many or a class for expanded clones.

v_gene	abundance	d_gene	j_gene	CDR3nt	CDR3aa
TRBV27	many	NA	TRBJ2-7	TGTGCCAGCAGTTTTGGGTTCTCCTACGAGCAGTACTTC	CASSFGFSYEQYF
TRBV7-6	many	NA	TRBJ2-3	TGTGCCAGCAGCTTAAACAATTACCGCACAGATACGCAGTATTTT	CASSLNNYRTDTQYF
TRBV6-2/TRBV6-3	many	TRBD1	TRBJ2-2	TGTGCCAGCAGTTACTCTAAGGACAGGGGAAAGGGGAACACCGGGGAGCTGTTTTTT	CASSYSKDRGKGNTGELFF
TRBV12-3/TRBV12-4	many	TRBD2	TRBJ2-2	TGTGCCAGCAGTAGCGGGACTAGCGGGAGTTGGGGGGAGCTGTTTTTT	CASSSGTSGSWGELFF
TRBV28	many	NA	TRBJ1-3	TGTGCCAGCAGTTTAGTGGGTCAGGCTCTCGGAAACACCATATATTTT	CASSLVGQALGNTIYF
TRBV6-1	many	TRBD1	TRBJ1-2	TGTGCCAGCAGACGACCGGGACAGGGGAACTATGGCTACACCTTC	CASRRPGQGNYGYTF
TRBV11-2	few	NA	TRBJ2-5	TGTGCCAGCAGCCCCTCCTGGGCGCTGGAGACCCAGTACTTC	CASSPSWALETQYF
TRBV18	many	TRBD1	TRBJ1-6	TGTGCCAGCTCACCCGGACAGGTTAATTCACCCCTCCACTTT	CASSPGQVNSPLHF
TRBV18	few	NA	TRBJ1-1	TGTGCCAGCTCACCACGATCCCGGGGGGCTTTCTTT	CASSPRSRGAFF
TRBV18	NA	TRBD1	TRBJ1-3	TGTGCCAGCTCGCAACAGGGGGCTAGGTCTGGAAACACCATATATTTT	CASSQQGARSGNTIYF
TRBV12-3/TRBV12-4	NA	NA	TRBJ2-7	TGTGCCAGCAGTTCTAGGGGCCACGAGCAGTACTTC	CASSSRGHEQYF
TRBV7-2	many	NA	TRBJ2-3	TGTGCCAGCAGCTCACAACCTAGCACAGATACGCAGTATTTT	CASSSQPSTDTQYF
TRBV20-1	NA	NA	TRBJ2-5	TGCAGTGCTAAAAAGCCGACCCAAGAGACCCAGTACTTC	CSAKKPTQETQYF
TRBV20-1	NA	NA	TRBJ1-1	TGCAATGCTAGAGATTCCAGGGTTGGGGCCACTGAAGCTTTCTTT	CNARDSRVGATEAFF
TRBV6-1	many	NA	TRBJ2-7	TGTGCCAGCAGTTATATTGAGAGCGGCTCCTACGAGCAGTACTTC	CASSYIESGSYEQYF
TRBV20-1	NA	NA	TRBJ2-7	TGCAGTGCAAGCAGGTCCGGTCTTTCCTACGAGCAGTACTTC	CSASRSGLSYEQYF
TRBV28	many	TRBD2	TRBJ2-7	TGTGCCAGCAGTTTCCGCGCGGGAGTGGTCTACGAGCAGTACTTC	CASSFRAGVVYEQYF
TRBV6-1	many	TRBD2	TRBJ2-1	TGTGCCAGCAGTTTCTTCGGACTAGCGGGGGGGTTGCAGTTCTTC	CASSFFGLAGGLQFF
TRBV20-1	NA	NA	TRBJ2-7	TGCAGTGCTAGAGGCCTAACACTAGGCTACGAGCAGTACTTC	CSARGLTLGYEQYF
TRBV3-1	NA	TRBD1	TRBJ2-3	TGTGCCAGCAGCTCACGGACAGGGGGCGTATCAGATACGCAGTATTTT	CASSSRTGGVSDTQYF
TRBV11-2	many	TRBD1	TRBJ1-4	TGTGCCAGCAGCCCCCGGACAGGGGGCTTGAGTGAAAAACTGTTTTTT	CASSPRTGGLSEKLFF
TRBV29-1	many	NA	TRBJ2-1	TGCAGCGTTGAAGTAGAGGCCAACGAGCAGTTCTTC	CSVEVEANEQFF
TRBV6-2/TRBV6-3	many	NA	TRBJ1-2	TGTGCCAGCAGAACGACAGCTAACTATGGCTACACCTTC	CASRTTANYGYTF
TRBV13	many	NA	TRBJ1-2	TGTGCCAGCAGCTTAGGAGCCGGTACTGGCTACACCTTC	CASSLGAGTGYTF
TRBV5-6	NA	NA	TRBJ2-2	TGTGCCAGCAGAGTAAGTCGAACCGGGGAGCTGTTTTTT	CASRVSRTGELFF
TRBV20-1	NA	NA	TRBJ1-5	TGCAGTGCTAGGGAGGGGATTCCCAATCAGCCCCAGCATTTT	CSAREGIPNQPQHF
TRBV6-1	NA	TRBD1	TRBJ1-5	TGTGCCAGCCGGGACAGTACATATAGCAATCAGCCCCAGCATTTT	CASRDSTYSNQPQHF
TRBV30	NA	NA	TRBJ2-2	TGTGCCTACGATCGTCGGGGCCCGGATGAGCTGTTTTTT	CAYDRRGPDELFF
TRBV29-1	NA	NA	TRBJ2-1	TGCAGCGTTGAAGATTTTCGGCTATATCGTTATAGCGGTGAGCAGTTCTTC	CSVEDFRLYRYSGEQFF
TRBV20-1	NA	TRBD1	TRBJ2-7	TGCAGTGCTAGAGGGGACAGGGGGCCCCACGAGCAGTACTTC	CSARGDRGPHEQYF
TRBV2	many	TRBD1	TRBJ2-7	TGTGCCAGCCGTGTCAGGTCAGGGGGCCGTTACGAGCAGTACTTC	CASRVRSGGRYEQYF
TRBV7-9	many	NA	TRBJ2-7	TGTGCCAGCAGCTTGTGGACAGCAGAGTACGAGCAGTACTTC	CASSLWTAEYEQYF
TRBV6-1	NA	TRBD2	TRBJ2-7	TGTGCCAGCAGGACTAGCGGGGGGCCCGGAGGCGAGCAGTACTTC	CASRTSGGPGGEQYF
TRBV19	NA	NA	TRBJ2-6	TGTGCCAGTAGTTCCGGGAGCTCTGGGGCCAACGTCCTGACTTTC	CASSSGSSGANVLTF
TRBV12-3/TRBV12-4	many	TRBD1	TRBJ2-1	TGTGCCAGCACACAGGGGGATGAGCAGTTCTTC	CASTQGDEQFF
TRBV6-2/TRBV6-3	few	TRBD1	TRBJ2-3	TGTGCCAGCACCCAGGGACAGGGGGAGGCAGATACGCAGTATTTT	CASTQGQGEADTQYF
TRBV6-5	few	NA	TRBJ1-5	TGTGCCAGCAGTTACTCAATGGGGGCGGCAGCGACCCAGCATTTT	CASSYSMGAAATQHF
TRBV7-9	many	NA	TRBJ1-1	TGTGCCAGCAGCTCCCGACTCATTAGGAACACTGAAGCTTTCTTT	CASSSRLIRNTEAFF
TRBV27	many	NA	TRBJ2-7	TGTGCCAGCAGTCCCCGGACCGGCATCCACTACGAGCAGTACTTC	CASSPRTGIHYEQYF
TRBV6-1	few	NA	TRBJ1-5	TGTGCCAGCAGTGACAGGGGAGGTTGGCAGCCCCAGCATTTT	CASSDRGGWQPQHF
TRBV15	few	TRBD1	TRBJ2-7	TGTGCCACCAGCAGAGATCTGGACAGGACCTACGAGCAGTACTTC	CATSRDLDRTYEQYF
TRBV11-3	many	NA	TRBJ2-2	TGTGCCAGCAGCTTTCGTCTCGGGAGTGGGGAGCTGTTTTTT	CASSFRLGSGELFF
TRBV18	many	TRBD1	TRBJ1-1	TGTGCCAGCTCACCCCAAGGGGGCTACACTGAAGCTTTCTTT	CASSPQGGYTEAFF
TRBV27	many	TRBD1	TRBJ1-2	TGTGCCAGCAGTTTATTTCAGGAGGGACAGATCTATGGCTACACCTTC	CASSLFQEGQIYGYTF
TRBV4-1	many	NA	TRBJ2-5	TGCGCCAGCAGCCAAGTTCTAGGGGATGGTAGGGAGACCCAGTACTTC	CASSQVLGDGRETQYF
TRBV3-1	NA	NA	TRBJ2-6	TGTGCCAGCAGCCTAGGGACACCTGGGGCCAACGTCCTGACTTTC	CASSLGTPGANVLTF
TRBV12-3/TRBV12-4	many	NA	TRBJ2-4	TGTGCCAGCAGTTTTCTCGTAGGGGGCATTCAGTACTTC	CASSFLVGGIQYF